Listed below are T cell receptor beta chains from one sample, sequenced in a study of blood T cell repertoires in COVID-19. Clones were sequenced by immunoSEQ multiplex PCR, and TCRdb holds only the in-frame ones, with some missing. The sample lists about 290,000 clones, 80% to 90% occurring once. Sequencing used peripheral blood. The source is a man aged 40-49 years with acute or convalescent COVID-19. Both conserved end residues are part of each CDR3. D genes are given only for firm matches. A row's size may be missing; if present it is once, few, many or a size class.

CDR3aa: CATSRERNTIYF
CDR3nt: TGTGCTACCAGCAGGGAACGAAACACCATATATTTT
abundance: few
j_gene: TRBJ1-3
v_gene: TRBV30
d_gene: -

CDR3aa: CASSLRYREGFNQPQHF
CDR3nt: TGCGCCAGCAGCTTGAGGTACAGGGAGGGGTTTAATCAGCCCCAGCATTTT
abundance: -
j_gene: TRBJ1-5
v_gene: TRBV5-1
d_gene: -

CDR3aa: CASSLSSETQYF
CDR3nt: TGTGCCAGCAGTCTCTCTAGCGAGACCCAGTACTTC
abundance: -
j_gene: TRBJ2-5
v_gene: TRBV3-1/TRBV3-2
d_gene: -

CDR3aa: CASSPRLAATQYF
CDR3nt: TGTGCCAGCAGCCCTCGCTTAGCGGCCACGCAGTATTTT
abundance: -
j_gene: TRBJ2-3
v_gene: TRBV14
d_gene: -

CDR3aa: CASSPRGGYGYTF
CDR3nt: TGTGCCAGCAGCCCGCGAGGTGGCTATGGCTACACCTTC
abundance: -
j_gene: TRBJ1-2
v_gene: TRBV12-3/TRBV12-4
d_gene: -

CDR3aa: CASSARTGGSDTQYF
CDR3nt: TGTGCCAGCAGCGCCCGGACAGGGGGCTCAGATACGCAGTATTTT
abundance: -
j_gene: TRBJ2-3
v_gene: TRBV7-6
d_gene: TRBD1

CDR3aa: CASSWGQGGANEQFF
CDR3nt: TGTGCCAGCAGTTGGGGACAGGGAGGTGCAAATGAGCAGTTCTTC
abundance: -
j_gene: TRBJ2-1
v_gene: TRBV5-4
d_gene: TRBD1

CDR3aa: CASSQGDFNTEAFF
CDR3nt: TGCGCCAGCAGCCAGGGGGATTTTAACACTGAAGCTTTCTTT
abundance: -
j_gene: TRBJ1-1
v_gene: TRBV23-1
d_gene: TRBD1

CDR3aa: CASSPRTSGGVTDTQYF
CDR3nt: TGTGCCAGCAGTCCAAGGACTAGCGGGGGTGTTACAGATACGCAGTATTTT
abundance: -
j_gene: TRBJ2-3
v_gene: TRBV27
d_gene: TRBD2

CDR3aa: CATREGEIAEAFF
CDR3nt: TGTGCCACCAGAGAGGGGGAGATAGCTGAAGCTTTCTTT
abundance: -
j_gene: TRBJ1-1
v_gene: TRBV15
d_gene: -

CDR3aa: CASSLRTGNTEAFF
CDR3nt: TGTGCCAGCAGCCTCCGGACGGGAAACACTGAAGCTTTCTTT
abundance: -
j_gene: TRBJ1-1
v_gene: TRBV14
d_gene: -

CDR3aa: CATSRGTSGNGELFF
CDR3nt: TGTGCCACCAGCAGAGGGACTAGCGGCAACGGGGAGCTGTTTTTT
abundance: -
j_gene: TRBJ2-2
v_gene: TRBV15
d_gene: TRBD2

CDR3aa: CASRSGQGSGNTIYF
CDR3nt: TGTGCCAGTAGGTCGGGACAGGGGTCTGGAAACACCATATATTTT
abundance: -
j_gene: TRBJ1-3
v_gene: TRBV19
d_gene: TRBD1

CDR3aa: CASSRDRGPSYEQYF
CDR3nt: TGTGCCAGCAGCCGGGACAGGGGACCCTCCTACGAGCAGTACTTC
abundance: -
j_gene: TRBJ2-7
v_gene: TRBV7-8
d_gene: TRBD1